This T cell receptor beta chain was obtained from a study of blood T cell repertoires in COVID-19. In the study overall: There were acute and convalescent COVID-19 samples, and they came from the United States, Italy and Spain. T cells, B-cell-depleted T cells, or PBMCs provided the cDNA or gDNA that served as material.

In the study's own analysis: Amplified reference gene primers provided the basis for estimating nucleated cell counts. Clones were read by immunoSEQ multiplex PCR, and TCRdb kept only the in-frame ones, dropping some. V and J calls and clone size are those listed in that table; D and trimming were worked out from the DNA. The sample lists 240,000 or so clones; just under 85% were seen once. Germline trimming cut 9 bases from V and 4 bases from J; bases unmatched to any gene: 12. CDR3 length: 14 amino acids. CDR1 SGHNT and CDR2 YYREEE come from the germline V gene (reference sequence). This chain connects TRBV5-4 to TRBJ2-5; 7 bases align to TRBD2. This sequence was found in a woman of 80 years or more with acute or convalescent COVID-19. The sample consisted of peripheral blood. The CDR3 bases are TGTGCCACCCATGGGGGGGGATCGGTAGAGACCCAGTACTTC. This translates into CATHGGGSVETQYF. Full variable domain (rest looked up from reference TRBV5-4 and TRBJ2-5): ETGVTQSPTHLIKTRGQQVTLRCSSQSGHNTVSWYQQALGQGPQFIFQYYREEENGRGNFPPRFSGLQFPNYSSELNVNALELDDSALYLCATHGGGSVETQYFGPGTRLLVL.